This is a list of T cell receptor beta chains from one sample in a study of graft-versus-host responses after intestinal transplantation. The protocol was immunoSEQ multiplex PCR, while the TCRdb copy is restricted to in-frame clones and leaves out a portion. The data hold 95,000 to 100,000 clones, with 86% observed a single time. The specimen was PBMCs, collected 255 days after intestinal transplant. All receptors come from a human patient who received an intestinal transplant, so some T cells may come from the graft donor. CDR3s include the opening cysteine and the closing phenylalanine or tryptophan. D genes are given only for firm matches. For some rows the clone size is stated as once, few or many, or as a class when expanded; others skip it.

v_gene	d_gene	abundance	j_gene	CDR3nt	CDR3aa
TRBV29-1	.	.	TRBJ2-1	TGCAGCGTTGAAGGGCATGGTCCCTCCTACAATGAGCAGTTCTTC	CSVEGHGPSYNEQFF
TRBV7-8	.	.	TRBJ1-2	TGTGCCAGCAGCTTAGAGGGGACTTTGACCTATGGCTACACCTTC	CASSLEGTLTYGYTF
TRBV27	.	.	TRBJ1-2	TGTGCCAGCGGGGGTACGGACCACTATGGCTACACCTTC	CASGGTDHYGYTF
TRBV28	.	once	TRBJ1-3	TGTGCCAGCAGGAGTGGTCCGGCAGGAAACACCATATATTTT	CASRSGPAGNTIYF
TRBV6-5	.	few	TRBJ1-2	TGTGCCAGCAGTGAAGGTGACAACTATGGCTACACCTTC	CASSEGDNYGYTF
TRBV19	.	few	TRBJ2-1	TGTGCCAGTAGTCAAATTAGTAGGACGAATGAGCAGTTCTTC	CASSQISRTNEQFF
TRBV6-5	.	.	TRBJ2-3	TGTGCCAGCAGTTACCGGCCTGGACTCACAGATACGCAGTATTTT	CASSYRPGLTDTQYF
TRBV4-2	.	.	TRBJ2-7	TGTGCCAGCAGCCAAGATGGCCAGGGCATCTACGAGCAGTACTTC	CASSQDGQGIYEQYF
TRBV29-1	TRBD1	.	TRBJ1-2	TGCAGCGCGACGGGACAGCTGTATCACACTGGCTACACCTTC	CSATGQLYHTGYTF
TRBV6-6	.	.	TRBJ2-5	TGTGCCAGCAGTTACTCGAGAGGAGGGGTGGGGGAGACCCAGTACTTC	CASSYSRGGVGETQYF
TRBV27	.	.	TRBJ1-5	TGTGCCAGCAGTACTACGGGCGGTCAGCCCCAGCATTTT	CASSTTGGQPQHF
TRBV10-3	TRBD2	few	TRBJ2-7	TGTGCCATCACGGCGGGGGGCTCCTACGAGCAGTACTTC	CAITAGGSYEQYF
TRBV4-2	.	.	TRBJ2-6	TGTGCCAGCAGCCAAGGCGAGCTCTCTGGGGCCAACGTCCTGACTTTC	CASSQGELSGANVLTF
TRBV20-1	.	once	TRBJ2-3	TGCAGTGCTAGTGCCACGGAGGGGCAGTATTTT	CSASATEGQYF
TRBV7-3	.	.	TRBJ2-1	TGTGCCAGCAGCTTATCACGTTACGCGGATGAGCAGTTCTTC	CASSLSRYADEQFF
TRBV29-1	.	.	TRBJ2-7	TGCAGCGTAGACCAGGGAAGCGAGCAGTACTTC	CSVDQGSEQYF
TRBV5-1	TRBD1	few	TRBJ2-7	TGCGCCAGCAGCTTGGGGGTGACAGGGGCCTACGAGCAGTACTTC	CASSLGVTGAYEQYF
TRBV19	.	.	TRBJ2-1	TGTGCCAGTAGCGCCGCCCTGGGGTATGAGCAGTTCTTC	CASSAALGYEQFF
TRBV9	.	.	TRBJ2-3	TGTGCCAGCAGCGGGGATACCGGGGGCACAGATACGCAGTATTTT	CASSGDTGGTDTQYF
TRBV28	.	.	TRBJ2-5	TGTGCCAGCAGTGGGGGCCGGGGGGAGACCCAGTACTTC	CASSGGRGETQYF
TRBV9	.	once	TRBJ2-1	TGTGCCAGCAACGCGGGTGGGGTCTACAATGAGCAGTTCTTC	CASNAGGVYNEQFF
TRBV28	.	.	TRBJ2-7	TGTGCCAGCAGTTTAACCCGGGACACATTTTCCTTC	CASSLTRDTFSF
TRBV25-1	.	.	TRBJ1-5	TGTGCCCCTTTGAGGGGGGACAATCAGCCCCAGCATTTT	CAPLRGDNQPQHF
TRBV6-1	.	.	TRBJ1-5	TGTGCCAGCAGTGAGATGCAGGGTAGCAATCAGCCCCAGCATTTT	CASSEMQGSNQPQHF
TRBV7-8	.	.	TRBJ2-5	TGTGCCAGCACGAGGGCACCACAAGAGACCCAGTACTTC	CASTRAPQETQYF
TRBV28	.	.	TRBJ2-7	TGTGCCAGCAGTTTAGATTATGGACCCTCCTACGAGCAGTACTTC	CASSLDYGPSYEQYF
TRBV5-1	TRBD2	.	TRBJ2-1	TGCGCCAGCAGCTTGGCCCTCGGGACTAGCGGGAGTGGTGAGCAGTTCTTC	CASSLALGTSGSGEQFF
TRBV5-1	TRBD1	.	TRBJ1-2	TGCGCCAGCAGCCTGGACAGGGAAGATGGCTACACCTTC	CASSLDREDGYTF
TRBV7-9	TRBD1	once	TRBJ2-3	TGTGCCAGCAACCGAGCCCTCGGGACAGGGGATACAGATACGCAGTATTTT	CASNRALGTGDTDTQYF
TRBV9	TRBD1	.	TRBJ2-7	TGTGCCAGCAGCGTAACCCCCCTGACAGGGGAGCACGAGCAGTACTTC	CASSVTPLTGEHEQYF